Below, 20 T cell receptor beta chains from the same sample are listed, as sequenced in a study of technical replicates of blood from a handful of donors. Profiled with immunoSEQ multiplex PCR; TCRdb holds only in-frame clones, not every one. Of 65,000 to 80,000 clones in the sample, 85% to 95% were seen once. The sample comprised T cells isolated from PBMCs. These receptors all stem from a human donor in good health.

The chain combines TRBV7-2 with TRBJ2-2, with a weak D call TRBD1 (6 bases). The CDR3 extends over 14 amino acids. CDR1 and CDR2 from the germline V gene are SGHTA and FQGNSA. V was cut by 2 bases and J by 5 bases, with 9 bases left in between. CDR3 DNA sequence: TGTGCCAGCAGCTTACCAGGGGAAACCGGGGAGCTGTTTTTT. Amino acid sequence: CASSLPGETGELFF.

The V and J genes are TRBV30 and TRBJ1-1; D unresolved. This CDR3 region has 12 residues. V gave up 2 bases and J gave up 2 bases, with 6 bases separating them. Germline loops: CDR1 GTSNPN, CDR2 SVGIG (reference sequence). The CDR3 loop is CAWSPVNTEAFF. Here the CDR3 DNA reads TGTGCCTGGAGTCCGGTTAACACTGAAGCTTTCTTT.

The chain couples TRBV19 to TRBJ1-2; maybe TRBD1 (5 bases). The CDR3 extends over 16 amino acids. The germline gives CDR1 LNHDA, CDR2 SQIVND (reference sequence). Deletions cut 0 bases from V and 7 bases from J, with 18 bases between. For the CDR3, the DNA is TGTGCCAGTAGTATAGATTTCGACAGCTTGGCTGGTGGCTACACCTTC. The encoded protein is CASSIDFDSLAGGYTF.

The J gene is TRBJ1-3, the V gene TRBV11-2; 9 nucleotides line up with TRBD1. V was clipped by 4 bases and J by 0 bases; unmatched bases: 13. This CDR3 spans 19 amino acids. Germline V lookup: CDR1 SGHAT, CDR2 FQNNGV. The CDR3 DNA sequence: TGTGCCAGCAGCTCCCGAGAGGGACAGGGCCAATTCTCTGGAAACACCATATATTTT. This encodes CASSSREGQGQFSGNTIYF.

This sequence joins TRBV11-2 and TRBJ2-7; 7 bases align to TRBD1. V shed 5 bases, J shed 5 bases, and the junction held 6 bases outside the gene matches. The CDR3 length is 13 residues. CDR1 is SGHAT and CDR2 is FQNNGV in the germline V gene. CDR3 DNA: TGTGCCAGCAGCGCCGACAGGGCCCACGAGCAGTACTTC. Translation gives CASSADRAHEQYF.

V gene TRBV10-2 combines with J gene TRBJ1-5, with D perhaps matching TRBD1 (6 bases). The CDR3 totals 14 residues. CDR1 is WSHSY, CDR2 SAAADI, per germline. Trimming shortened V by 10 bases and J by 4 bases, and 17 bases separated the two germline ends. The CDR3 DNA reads TGCGCCACCGGGGGAGGGGGATGGAATCAGCCCCAGCATTTT. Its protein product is CATGGGGWNQPQHF.

CDR3 DNA sequence: TGTGCCAGCAGCTTATTCGGGAGCTACGAGCAGTACTTC. This encodes CASSLFGSYEQYF. The rearrangement links TRBV7-2 to TRBJ2-7; D might be TRBD2 (6 bases). CDR3 length: 13 residues. Germline lookup yields CDR1 SGHTA and CDR2 FQGNSA. Trimming shortened V by 2 bases and J by 3 bases, and 8 bases separated the two germline ends.

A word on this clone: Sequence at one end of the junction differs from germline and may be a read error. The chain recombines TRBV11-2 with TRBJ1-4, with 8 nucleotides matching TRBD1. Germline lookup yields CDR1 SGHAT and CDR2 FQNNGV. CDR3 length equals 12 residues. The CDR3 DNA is TGTGCCAGCAGCCATCTACAGGGGGATTTTATTTTT. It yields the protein CASSHLQGDFIF. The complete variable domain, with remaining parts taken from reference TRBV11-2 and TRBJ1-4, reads EAGVAQSPRYKIIEKRQSVAFWCNPISGHATLYWYQQILGQGPKLLIQFQNNGVVDDSQLPKDRFSAERLKGVDSTLKIQPAKLEDSAVYLCASSHLQGDFIFGSGTQLSVL.

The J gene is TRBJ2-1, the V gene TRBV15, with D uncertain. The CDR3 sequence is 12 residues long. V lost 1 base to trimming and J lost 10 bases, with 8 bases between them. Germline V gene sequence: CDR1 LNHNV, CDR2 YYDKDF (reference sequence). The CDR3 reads CATSRVEVEQFF. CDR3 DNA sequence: TGTGCCACCAGCAGAGTTGAGGTGGAGCAGTTCTTC.

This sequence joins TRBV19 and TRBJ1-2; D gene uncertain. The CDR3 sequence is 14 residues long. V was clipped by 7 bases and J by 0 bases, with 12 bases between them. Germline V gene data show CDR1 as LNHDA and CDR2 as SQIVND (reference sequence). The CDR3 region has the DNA TGTGCCAGTATAGAGGGCGCTCCTAACTATGGCTACACCTTC. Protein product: CASIEGAPNYGYTF.

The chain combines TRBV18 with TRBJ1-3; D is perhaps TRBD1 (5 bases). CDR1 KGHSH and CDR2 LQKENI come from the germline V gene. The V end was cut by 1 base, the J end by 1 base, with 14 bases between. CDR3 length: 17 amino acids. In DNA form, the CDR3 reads TGTGCCAGCTCACCACAGTCGGGGGTGGTATCTGGAAACACCATATATTTT. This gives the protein CASSPQSGVVSGNTIYF.

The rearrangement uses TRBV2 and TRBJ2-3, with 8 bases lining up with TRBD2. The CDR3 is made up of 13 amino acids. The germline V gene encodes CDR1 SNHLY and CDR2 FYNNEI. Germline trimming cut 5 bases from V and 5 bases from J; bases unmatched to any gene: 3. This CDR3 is CASSIGRGDTQYF. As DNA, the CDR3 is TGTGCCAGCAGTATCGGGAGGGGAGATACGCAGTATTTT.

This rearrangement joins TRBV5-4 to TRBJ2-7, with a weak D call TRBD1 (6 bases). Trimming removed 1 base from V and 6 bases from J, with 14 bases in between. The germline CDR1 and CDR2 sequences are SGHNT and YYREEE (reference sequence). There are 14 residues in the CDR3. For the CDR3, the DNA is TGTGCCAGCAGCTTGAAGGGACAAGGGAGCGAGCAGTACTTC. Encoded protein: CASSLKGQGSEQYF.

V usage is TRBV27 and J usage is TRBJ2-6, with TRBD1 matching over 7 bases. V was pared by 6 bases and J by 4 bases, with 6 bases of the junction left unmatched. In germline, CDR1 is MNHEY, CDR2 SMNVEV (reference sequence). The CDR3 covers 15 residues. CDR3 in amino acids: CASSPTGSGANVLTF. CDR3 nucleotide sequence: TGTGCCAGCAGCCCGACAGGGTCCGGGGCCAACGTCCTGACTTTC.

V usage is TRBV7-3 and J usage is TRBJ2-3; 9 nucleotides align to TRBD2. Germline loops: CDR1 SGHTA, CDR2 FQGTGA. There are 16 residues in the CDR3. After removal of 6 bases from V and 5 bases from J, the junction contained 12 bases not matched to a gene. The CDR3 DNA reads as TGTGCCAGCAGTTACACGAGCGCAGCGGGAGGAGATACGCAGTATTTT. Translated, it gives CASSYTSAAGGDTQYF.

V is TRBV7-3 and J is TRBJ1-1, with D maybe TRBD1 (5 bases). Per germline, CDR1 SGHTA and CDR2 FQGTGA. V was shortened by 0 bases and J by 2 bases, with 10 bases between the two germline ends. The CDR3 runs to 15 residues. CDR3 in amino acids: CASSLTGHLNTEAFF. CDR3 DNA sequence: TGTGCCAGCAGCTTAACCGGACACCTTAACACTGAAGCTTTCTTT.

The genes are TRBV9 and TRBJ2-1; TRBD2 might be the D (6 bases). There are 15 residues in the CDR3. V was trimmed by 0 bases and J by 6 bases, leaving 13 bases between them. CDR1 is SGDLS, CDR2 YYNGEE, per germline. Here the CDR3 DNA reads TGTGCCAGCAGCGTAGGGCCTAGCGAGGTCAATGAGCAGTTCTTC. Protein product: CASSVGPSEVNEQFF.

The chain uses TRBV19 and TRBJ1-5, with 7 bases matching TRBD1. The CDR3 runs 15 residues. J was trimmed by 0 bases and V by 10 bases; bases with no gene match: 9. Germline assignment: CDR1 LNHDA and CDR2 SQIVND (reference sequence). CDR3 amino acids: CATMTGLYSNQPQHF. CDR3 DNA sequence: TGTGCCACCATGACAGGGCTTTATAGCAATCAGCCCCAGCATTTT.

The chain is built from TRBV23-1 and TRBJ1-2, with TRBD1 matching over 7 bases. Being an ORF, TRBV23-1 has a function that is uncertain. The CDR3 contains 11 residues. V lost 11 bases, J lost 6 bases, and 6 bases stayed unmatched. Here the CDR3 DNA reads TGCGCCGATGACAGGGTCCATGGCTACACCTTC. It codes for CADDRVHGYTF.

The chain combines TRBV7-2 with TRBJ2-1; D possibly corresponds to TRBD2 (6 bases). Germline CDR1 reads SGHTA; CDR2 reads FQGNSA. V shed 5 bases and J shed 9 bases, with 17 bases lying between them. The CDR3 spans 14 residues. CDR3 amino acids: CASSPPTSYGEQFF. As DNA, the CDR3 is TGTGCCAGCAGCCCACCGACTAGTTATGGTGAGCAGTTCTTC. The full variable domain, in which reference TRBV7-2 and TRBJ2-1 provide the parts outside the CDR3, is GAGVSQSPSNKVTEKGKDVELRCDPISGHTALYWYRQSLGQGLEFLIYFQGNSAPDKSGLPSDRFSAERTGGSVSTLTIQRTQQEDSAVYLCASSPPTSYGEQFFGPGTRLTVL.